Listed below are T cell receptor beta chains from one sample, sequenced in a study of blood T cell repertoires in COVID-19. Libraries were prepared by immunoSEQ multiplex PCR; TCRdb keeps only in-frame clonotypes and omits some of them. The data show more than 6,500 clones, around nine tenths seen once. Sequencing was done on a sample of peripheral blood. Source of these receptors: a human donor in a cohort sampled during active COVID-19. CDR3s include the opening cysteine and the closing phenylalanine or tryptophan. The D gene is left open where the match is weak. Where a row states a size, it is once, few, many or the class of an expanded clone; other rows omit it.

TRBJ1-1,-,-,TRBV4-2,TGTGCCAGCAGCCTCTTTGCGGGGGACTTGAACACTGAAGCTTTCTTT,CASSLFAGDLNTEAFF
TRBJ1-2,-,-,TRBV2,TGTGCCAGCAGGCCGGACAGATATGGCTACACCTTC,CASRPDRYGYTF
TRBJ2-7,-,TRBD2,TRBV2,TGTGCCAGCAAGGGACTAGCGGGGGCCAGCTCCTACGAGCAGTACTTC,CASKGLAGASSYEQYF
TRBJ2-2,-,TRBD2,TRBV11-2,TGTGCCAGCACCCTGACTAGCGGGAGAAACGCGTCTGGGGAGCTGTTTTTT,CASTLTSGRNASGELFF
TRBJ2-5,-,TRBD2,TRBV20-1,TGCAGTGCTAGTATTAGCGGGGGATCAGAGACCCAGTACTTC,CSASISGGSETQYF
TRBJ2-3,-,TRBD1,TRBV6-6,TGTGCCAGCTCTACCTCGGGACAGGGGACAGATACGCAGTATTTT,CASSTSGQGTDTQYF
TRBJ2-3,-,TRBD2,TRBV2,TGTGCCAGCAGTGAGGGGAGCGGGAGAACAGATACGCAGTATTTT,CASSEGSGRTDTQYF
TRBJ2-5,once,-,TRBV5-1,TGCGCCAGCAGTCAGGGGCTGGAGACCCAGTACTTC,CASSQGLETQYF
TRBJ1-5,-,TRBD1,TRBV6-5,TGTGCCAGCGTGTGGGACAGTAGCAATCAGCCCCAGCATTTT,CASVWDSSNQPQHF
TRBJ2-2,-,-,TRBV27,TGTGCCAGCAGTCCCGGGTGGGCCGGGGAGCTGTTTTTT,CASSPGWAGELFF
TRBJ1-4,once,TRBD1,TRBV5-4,TGTGCCAGCAGCTTAGAGCCGGGACAGGGTGGTGAAAAACTGTTTTTT,CASSLEPGQGGEKLFF
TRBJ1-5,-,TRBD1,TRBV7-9,TGTGCCAGCAGCTTAAGTCACAGGGGGCTCCATCAGCCCCAGCATTTT,CASSLSHRGLHQPQHF
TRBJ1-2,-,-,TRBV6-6,TGTGCCAGCAGTTCTAGACAGGAGACTGGCTACACCTTC,CASSSRQETGYTF
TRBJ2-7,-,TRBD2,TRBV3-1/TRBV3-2,TGTGCCAGCAGCCAAGACCCCGGCGGGAGCAACGTGGCCTACGAGCAGTACTTC,CASSQDPGGSNVAYEQYF
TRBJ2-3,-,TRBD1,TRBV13,TGTGCCAGCAGCCTAGGGACAGCCCGGTATACGCAGTATTTT,CASSLGTARYTQYF
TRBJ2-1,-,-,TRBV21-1,TGTGCCAGCAGCAAAGGGCGGGCTCACTCTCAGGGGACGGAGTCTGATGAGCAGTTCTTC,CASSKGRAHSQGTESDEQFF
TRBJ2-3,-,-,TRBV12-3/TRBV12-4,TGTGCCAGCACCCTAGCGTCCACAGATACGCAGTATTTT,CASTLASTDTQYF
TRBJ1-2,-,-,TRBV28,TGTGCCAGCAGTTCAACCCCGGATGGCTACACCTTC,CASSSTPDGYTF
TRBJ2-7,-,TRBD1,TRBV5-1,TGCGCCAGCACAAAGGGACAGGGGACCTCCTACGAGCAGTACTTC,CASTKGQGTSYEQYF
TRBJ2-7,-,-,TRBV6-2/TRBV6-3,TGTGCCAGCAGTTACTCGGAGGAAACATACGAGCAGTACTTC,CASSYSEETYEQYF
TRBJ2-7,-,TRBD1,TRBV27,TGTGCCAGCAGTTCGGCAGACAGGGTCAATCACGAGCAGTACTTC,CASSSADRVNHEQYF
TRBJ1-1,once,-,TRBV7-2,TGTGCCAGCAGCTTCGACAGGACGTACGCTTTCTTT,CASSFDRTYAFF
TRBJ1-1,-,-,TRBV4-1,TGCGCCAGCAGCCGTCTCAGGGCTGAGGACACTGAAGCTTTCTTT,CASSRLRAEDTEAFF
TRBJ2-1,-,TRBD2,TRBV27,TGTGCCAGCAGTTCCCTGATGGCGGGGGGTTACAATGAGCAGTTCTTC,CASSSLMAGGYNEQFF
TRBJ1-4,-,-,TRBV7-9,TGTGCCAGCAGCTTAGTGAGGGCGGCAGATGCAACTAATGAAAAACTGTTTTTT,CASSLVRAADATNEKLFF
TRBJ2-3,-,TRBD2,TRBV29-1,TGCAGCGTCCCCGTAGCGGGAGTTTTCGATACGCAGTATTTT,CSVPVAGVFDTQYF
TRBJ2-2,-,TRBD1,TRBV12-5,TGTGCTAGTGGTTGGAACAGGGGGAACACCGGGGAGCTGTTTTTT,CASGWNRGNTGELFF
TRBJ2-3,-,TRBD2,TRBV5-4,TGTGCCAGCAGCCTTAGCGGGGGAACAGATACGCAGTATTTT,CASSLSGGTDTQYF
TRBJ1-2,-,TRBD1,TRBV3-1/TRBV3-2,TGTGCCAGCAGCCGAACACAGGGGGCGGGCGACTATGGCTACACCTTC,CASSRTQGAGDYGYTF
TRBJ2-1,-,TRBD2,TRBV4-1,TGCGCCAGCAGCCTATATAGCGGGGGGGCTCCGGATGAGCAGTTCTTC,CASSLYSGGAPDEQFF
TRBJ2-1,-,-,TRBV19,TGTGCCAGTAGTATAGCGGAGTTCTACAATGAGCAGTTCTTC,CASSIAEFYNEQFF
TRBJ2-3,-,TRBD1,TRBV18,TGTGCCAGCCTGGCCCCTCGACAGGGGGGGGATACGCAGTATTTT,CASLAPRQGGDTQYF
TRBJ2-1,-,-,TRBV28,TGTGCCAGCAGTTTATCCCCAGGATATTCTAACAATGAGCAGTTCTTC,CASSLSPGYSNNEQFF
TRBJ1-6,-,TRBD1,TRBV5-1,TGCGCCAGCAGGTCCCGGGACAGGGTTTCACCCCTCCACTTT,CASRSRDRVSPLHF